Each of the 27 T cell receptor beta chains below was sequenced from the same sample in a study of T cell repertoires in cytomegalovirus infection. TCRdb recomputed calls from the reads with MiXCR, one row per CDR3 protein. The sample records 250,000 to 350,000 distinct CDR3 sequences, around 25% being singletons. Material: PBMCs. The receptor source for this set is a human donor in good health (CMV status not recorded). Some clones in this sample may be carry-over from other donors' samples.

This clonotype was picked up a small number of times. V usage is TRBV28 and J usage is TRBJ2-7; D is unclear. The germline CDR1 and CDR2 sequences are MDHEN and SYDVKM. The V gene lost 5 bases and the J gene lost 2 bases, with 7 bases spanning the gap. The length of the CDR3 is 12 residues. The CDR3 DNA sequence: TGTGCCAGCAGTGGCTCGGCCTACGAGCAGTACTTC. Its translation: CASSGSAYEQYF.

CDR3 sequence: CASSLLGSEQYF. DNA for the CDR3: TGTGCCAGCAGTTTGCTAGGATCCGAGCAGTACTTC. The chain joins TRBV28 to TRBJ2-7, with D hard to call. This CDR3 spans 12 amino acids. CDR1 and CDR2 from the germline V gene are MDHEN and SYDVKM. Trimming took 3 bases from V and 6 from J, leaving 9 bases between them.

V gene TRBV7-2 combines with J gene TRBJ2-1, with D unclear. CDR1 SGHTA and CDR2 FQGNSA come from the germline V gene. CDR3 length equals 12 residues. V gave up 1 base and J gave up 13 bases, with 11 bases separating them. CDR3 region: CASSLGTWAQFF. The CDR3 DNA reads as TGTGCCAGCAGCTTAGGGACCTGGGCCCAGTTCTTC. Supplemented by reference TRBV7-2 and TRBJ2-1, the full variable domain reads GAGVSQSPSNKVTEKGKDVELRCDPISGHTALYWYRQSLGQGLEFLIYFQGNSAPDKSGLPSDRFSAERTGGSVSTLTIQRTQQEDSAVYLCASSLGTWAQFFGPGTRLTVL.

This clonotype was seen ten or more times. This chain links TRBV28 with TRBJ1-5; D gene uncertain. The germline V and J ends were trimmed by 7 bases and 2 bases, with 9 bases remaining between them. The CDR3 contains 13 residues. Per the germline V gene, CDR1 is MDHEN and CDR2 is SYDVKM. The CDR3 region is CASTWRGNQPQHF. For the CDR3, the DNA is TGTGCCAGCACCTGGAGGGGCAATCAGCCCCAGCATTTT.

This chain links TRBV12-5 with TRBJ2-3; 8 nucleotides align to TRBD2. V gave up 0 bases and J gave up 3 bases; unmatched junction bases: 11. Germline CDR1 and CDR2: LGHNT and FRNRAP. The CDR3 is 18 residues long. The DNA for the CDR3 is TGTGCTAGTGGTTTGGTACGGGACGGGACTAGTCAGACAGATACGCAGTATTTT. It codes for CASGLVRDGTSQTDTQYF.

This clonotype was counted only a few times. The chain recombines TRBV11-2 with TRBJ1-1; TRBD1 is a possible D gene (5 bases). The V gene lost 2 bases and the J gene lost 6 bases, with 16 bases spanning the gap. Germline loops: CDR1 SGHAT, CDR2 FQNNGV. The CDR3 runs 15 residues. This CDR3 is CASSLLWSGEAEAFF. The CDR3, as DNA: TGTGCCAGCAGCTTACTTTGGTCGGGGGAGGCTGAAGCTTTCTTT.

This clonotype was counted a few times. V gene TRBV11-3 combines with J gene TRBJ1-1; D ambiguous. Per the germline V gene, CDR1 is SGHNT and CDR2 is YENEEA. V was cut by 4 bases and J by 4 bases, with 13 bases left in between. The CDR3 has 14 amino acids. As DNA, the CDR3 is TGTGCCAGCAGCTCGACCCCGCTGGGCACTGAAGCTTTCTTT. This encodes CASSSTPLGTEAFF.

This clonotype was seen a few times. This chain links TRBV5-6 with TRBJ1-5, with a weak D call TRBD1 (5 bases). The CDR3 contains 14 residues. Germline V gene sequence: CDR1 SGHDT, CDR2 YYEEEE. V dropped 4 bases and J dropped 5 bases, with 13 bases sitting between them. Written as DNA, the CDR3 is TGTGCCAGCAGCCCGGGGGTGGCGTATCAGCCCCAGCATTTT. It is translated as CASSPGVAYQPQHF. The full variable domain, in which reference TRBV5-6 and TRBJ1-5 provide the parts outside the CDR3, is DAGVTQSPTHLIKTRGQQVTLRCSPKSGHDTVSWYQQALGQGPQFIFQYYEEEERQRGNFPDRFSGHQFPNYSSELNVNALLLGDSALYLCASSPGVAYQPQHFGDGTRLSIL.

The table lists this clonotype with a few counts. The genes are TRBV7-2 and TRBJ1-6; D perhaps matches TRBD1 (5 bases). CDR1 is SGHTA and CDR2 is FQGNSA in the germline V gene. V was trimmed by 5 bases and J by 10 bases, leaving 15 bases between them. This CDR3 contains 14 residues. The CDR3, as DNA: TGTGCCAGCAGCCTATCTCGGACATTATCACCCCTCCACTTT. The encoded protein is CASSLSRTLSPLHF.

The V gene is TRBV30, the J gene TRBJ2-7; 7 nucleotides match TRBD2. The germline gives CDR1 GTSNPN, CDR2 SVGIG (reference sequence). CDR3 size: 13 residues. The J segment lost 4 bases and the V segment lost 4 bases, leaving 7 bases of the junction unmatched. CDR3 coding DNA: TGTGCCTGGACCTCGGGGGGAGGATACGAGCAGTACTTC. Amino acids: CAWTSGGGYEQYF.

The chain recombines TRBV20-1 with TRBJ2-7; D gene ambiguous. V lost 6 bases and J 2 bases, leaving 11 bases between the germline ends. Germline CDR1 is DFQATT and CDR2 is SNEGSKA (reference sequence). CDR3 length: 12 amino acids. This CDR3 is CSASGPTYEQYF. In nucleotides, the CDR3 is TGCAGTGCCTCAGGCCCTACCTACGAGCAGTACTTC.

The DNA of the CDR3 is TGTGCCGCCCGGGCGGCAGGGGGCAATCAGCCCCAGCATTTT. Its protein product is CAARAAGGNQPQHF. The rearrangement uses TRBV10-3 and TRBJ1-5, with D possibly being TRBD1 (6 bases). V was pared by 11 bases and J by 2 bases, with 16 bases between. This CDR3 has 14 residues. Germline CDR1 reads ENHRY; CDR2 reads SYGVKD.

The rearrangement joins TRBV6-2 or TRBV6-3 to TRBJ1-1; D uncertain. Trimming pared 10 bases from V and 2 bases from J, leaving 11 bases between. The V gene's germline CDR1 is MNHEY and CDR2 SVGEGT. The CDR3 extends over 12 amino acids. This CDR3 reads CATSDANTEAFF. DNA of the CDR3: TGTGCCACTTCGGACGCTAACACTGAAGCTTTCTTT.

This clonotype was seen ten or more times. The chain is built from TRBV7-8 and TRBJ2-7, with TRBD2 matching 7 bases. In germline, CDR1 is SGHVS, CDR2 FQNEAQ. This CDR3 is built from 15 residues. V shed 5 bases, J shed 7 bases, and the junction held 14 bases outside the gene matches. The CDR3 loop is CASSPPGGIAREQYF. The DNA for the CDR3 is TGTGCCAGCAGCCCACCGGGGGGTATAGCTAGGGAGCAGTACTTC.

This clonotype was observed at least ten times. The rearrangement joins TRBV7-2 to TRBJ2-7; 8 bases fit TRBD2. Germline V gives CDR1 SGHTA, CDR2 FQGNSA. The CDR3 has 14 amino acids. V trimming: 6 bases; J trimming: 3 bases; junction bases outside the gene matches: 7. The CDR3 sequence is CASRGTGGGYEQYF. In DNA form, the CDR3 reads TGTGCCAGCAGGGGGACGGGGGGGGGCTACGAGCAGTACTTC.

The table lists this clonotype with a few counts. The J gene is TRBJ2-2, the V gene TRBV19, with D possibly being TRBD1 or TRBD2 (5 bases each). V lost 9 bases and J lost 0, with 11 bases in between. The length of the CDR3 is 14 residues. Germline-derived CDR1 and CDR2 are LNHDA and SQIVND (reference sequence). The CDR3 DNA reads TGTGCCAGCGGCTCGGGACCGAACACCGGGGAGCTGTTTTTT. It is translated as CASGSGPNTGELFF.

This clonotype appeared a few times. CDR3 amino acids: CSASSVDRVLSYGYTF. CDR3 DNA sequence: TGCAGTGCTTCCTCCGTAGACAGGGTCTTGAGCTATGGCTACACCTTC. V is TRBV20-1 and J is TRBJ1-2, with TRBD1 matching 7 bases. This CDR3 comprises 16 residues. Per germline, CDR1 DFQATT and CDR2 SNEGSKA (reference sequence). V shed 5 bases, J shed 4 bases, and the junction held 16 bases outside the gene matches.

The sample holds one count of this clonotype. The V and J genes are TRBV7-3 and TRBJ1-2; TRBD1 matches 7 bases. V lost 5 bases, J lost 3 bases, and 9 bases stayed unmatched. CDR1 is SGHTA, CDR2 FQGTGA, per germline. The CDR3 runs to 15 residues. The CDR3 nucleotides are TGTGCCAGCAGCGGGGACAGAGGTTTTGACTATGGCTACACCTTC. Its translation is CASSGDRGFDYGYTF.

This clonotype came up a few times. The CDR3 region has the DNA TGTGCCAGCAGTTTAGTAACGCTTCATACGCAGTATTTT. Residues: CASSLVTLHTQYF. V and J are TRBV28 and TRBJ2-3, with D hard to call. This CDR3 has 13 amino acids. Germline V gene lookup returns CDR1 MDHEN and CDR2 SYDVKM. The ends were cut back, 2 bases at V and 7 bases at J, with 10 bases in the middle.

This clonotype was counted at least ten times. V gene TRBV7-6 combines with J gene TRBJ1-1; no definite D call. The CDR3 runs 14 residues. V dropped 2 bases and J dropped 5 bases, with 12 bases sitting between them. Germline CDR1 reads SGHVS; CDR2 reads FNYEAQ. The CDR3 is CASSLSYRGTEAFF. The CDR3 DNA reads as TGTGCCAGCAGCTTATCATACCGGGGTACTGAAGCTTTCTTT. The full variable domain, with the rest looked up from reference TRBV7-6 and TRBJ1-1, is GAGVSQSPRYKVTKRGQDVALRCDPISGHVSLYWYRQALGQGPEFLTYFNYEAQQDKSGLPNDRFSAERPEGSISTLTIQRTEQRDSAMYRCASSLSYRGTEAFFGQGTRLTVV.

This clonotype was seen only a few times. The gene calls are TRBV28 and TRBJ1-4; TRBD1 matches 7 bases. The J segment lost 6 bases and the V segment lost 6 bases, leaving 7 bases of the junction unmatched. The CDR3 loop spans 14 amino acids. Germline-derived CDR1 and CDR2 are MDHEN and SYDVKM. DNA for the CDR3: TGTGCCAGCAGCCCGACAGGGAAAGATGAAAAACTGTTTTTT. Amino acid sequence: CASSPTGKDEKLFF.

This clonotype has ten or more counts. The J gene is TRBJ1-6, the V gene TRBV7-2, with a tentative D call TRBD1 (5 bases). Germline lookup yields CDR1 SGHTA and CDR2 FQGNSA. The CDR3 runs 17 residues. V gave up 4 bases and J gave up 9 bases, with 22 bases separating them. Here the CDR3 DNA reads TGTGCCAGCAGCTCGCGGGGGTCGGGACGGGCATTTTCACCCCTCCACTTT. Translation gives CASSSRGSGRAFSPLHF.

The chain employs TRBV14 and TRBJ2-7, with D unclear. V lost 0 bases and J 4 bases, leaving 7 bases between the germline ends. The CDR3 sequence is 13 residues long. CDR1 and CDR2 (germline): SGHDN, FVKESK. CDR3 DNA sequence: TGTGCCAGCAGCCAAGAGATTTGGTACGAGCAGTACTTC. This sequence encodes CASSQEIWYEQYF.

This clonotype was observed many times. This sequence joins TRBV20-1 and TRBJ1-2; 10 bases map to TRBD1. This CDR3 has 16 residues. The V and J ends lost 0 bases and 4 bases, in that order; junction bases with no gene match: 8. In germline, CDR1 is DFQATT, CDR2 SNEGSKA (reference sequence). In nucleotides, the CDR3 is TGCAGTGCTAGAGACATGGGACAGGGGCAAGGCTATGGCTACACCTTC. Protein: CSARDMGQGQGYGYTF.

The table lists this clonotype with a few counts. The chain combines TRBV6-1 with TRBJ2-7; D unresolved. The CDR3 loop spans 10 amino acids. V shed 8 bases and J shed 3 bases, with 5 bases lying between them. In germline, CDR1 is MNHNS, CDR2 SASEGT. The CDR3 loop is CASYFYEQYF. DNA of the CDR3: TGTGCCAGCTACTTCTACGAGCAGTACTTC.

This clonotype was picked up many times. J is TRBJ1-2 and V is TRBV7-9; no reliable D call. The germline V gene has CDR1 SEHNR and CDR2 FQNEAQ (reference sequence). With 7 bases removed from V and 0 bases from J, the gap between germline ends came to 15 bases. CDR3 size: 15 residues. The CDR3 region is CASTPSSRTNYGYTF. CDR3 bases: TGTGCCAGCACCCCTTCGAGCAGGACTAACTATGGCTACACCTTC.

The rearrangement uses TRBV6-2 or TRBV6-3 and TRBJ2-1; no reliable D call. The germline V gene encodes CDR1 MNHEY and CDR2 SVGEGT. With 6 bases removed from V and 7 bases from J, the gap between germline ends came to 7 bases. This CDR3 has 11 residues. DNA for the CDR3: TGTGCCAGCAGGGACGGTAATGAGCAGTTCTTC. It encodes CASRDGNEQFF.